These 2 T cell receptor beta chains share one sample of origin, sequenced in a study of blood T cell repertoires in COVID-19. Only in-frame clones appear in the TCRdb table, and some are missing; sequencing was by immunoSEQ multiplex PCR. The sample includes roughly 120,000 clones, less than 85% of them seen just once. Material: peripheral blood. The receptor set was obtained from a human donor with acute or convalescent COVID-19. The donor label of this sample is uncertain.

The V call is TRBV29-1, the J call TRBJ2-7; possible D gene TRBD1, 7 bases. This CDR3 comprises 12 residues. V was shortened by 3 bases and J by 5 bases, with 11 bases between the two germline ends. Germline V gene lookup returns CDR1 SQVTM and CDR2 ANQGSEA. As DNA, the CDR3 is TGCAGCGTTGAGTCAGGGGGGAACGAGCAGTACTTC. It yields the protein CSVESGGNEQYF.

The rearrangement uses TRBV14 and TRBJ1-2; 7 bases line up with TRBD1. V lost 1 base, J lost 0 bases, and 2 bases stayed unmatched. The CDR3 has 15 amino acids. The germline gives CDR1 SGHDN, CDR2 FVKESK. The CDR3 DNA reads as TGTGCCAGCAGCCAAGGGGACAGATCTAACTATGGCTACACCTTC. Its translation: CASSQGDRSNYGYTF.